The next 4 T cell receptor beta chains were all read from a single sample in a study of shared clonotypes between healthy human individuals (dated by TCRdb to about 2020). Library preparation employed the immunoSEQ multiplex PCR assay. As stored in TCRdb, this immuneACCESS dataset retains in-frame rearrangements with V and J assigned. A fraction of the clones does not appear; measured against another copy, unresolved V genes explain less than half of the discrepancy, and the remainder lacks a known reason. This sample is represented by over 850,000 clones; 75% to 80% of them were singletons. The leading ten clones occupy roughly 0.56% of the sample. The sequenced material came from memory CD4+ T cells from PBMCs. In light of the paper, this sample's cell subset or site label describes: CD45RA-negative fraction. The receptor source for this set is a man aged 18 to 35 in good health. Some clones in this sample may be carry-over from other donors' samples.

The chain has TRBV27 and TRBJ1-1; D is unresolved. This CDR3 is 15 amino acids long. Trimming shortened V by 0 bases and J by 4 bases, and 12 bases separated the two germline ends. Per germline, CDR1 MNHEY and CDR2 SMNVEV (reference sequence). CDR3 residues: CASSLSWDLGTEAFF. The CDR3 coding sequence is TGTGCCAGCAGTTTATCCTGGGATCTAGGCACTGAAGCTTTCTTT.

The chain employs TRBV5-6 and TRBJ2-7; D remains unclear. Trimming pared 0 bases from V and 4 bases from J, leaving 8 bases between. The germline CDR1 and CDR2 sequences are SGHDT and YYEEEE. The CDR3 is 13 residues long. CDR3 protein: CASSLVDRYEQYF. The CDR3 coding sequence is TGTGCCAGCAGCTTGGTGGACCGATACGAGCAGTACTTC.

This clone was detected many times. V gene TRBV5-4 combines with J gene TRBJ1-3, with unresolved D. The CDR3 totals 15 residues. Germline CDR1 SGHNT, CDR2 YYREEE (reference sequence). V lost 0 bases and J 4 bases, leaving 11 bases between the germline ends. CDR3 sequence reads: CASSLGGMMGNTIYF. CDR3 sequence (DNA): TGTGCCAGCAGCTTGGGTGGCATGATGGGAAACACCATATATTTT.

The chain has TRBV6-6 and TRBJ1-5; the D is unclear. The germline V gene encodes CDR1 MNHNY and CDR2 SVGAGI (reference sequence). The CDR3 has 13 residues. V was trimmed by 5 bases and J by 3 bases, leaving 8 bases between them. The DNA of the CDR3 is TGTGCCAGCAGTACCGGGGACAATCAGCCCCAGCATTTT. It codes for CASSTGDNQPQHF.